The source of this TCR beta chain is a study of blood T cell repertoires in COVID-19. The overall study: The study drew acute and convalescent COVID-19 samples from the United States, Italy and Spain. The analysed material was cDNA or gDNA that came from T cells, B-cell-depleted T cells, or PBMCs.

The study drew participants aged about 18 to 89 years from roughly 25 US areas. Participants' reported clinical history set cohort assignment. Here immunoSEQ multiplex PCR was the method, and the copy in TCRdb shows in-frame clones only, minus some. The sample holds approximately 290,000 clones, approximately 85% seen once. V was trimmed by 0 bases and J by 2 bases, leaving 5 bases between them. This CDR3 comprises 13 residues. Germline V lookup: CDR1 SGHDT, CDR2 YYEEEE. The rearrangement joins TRBV5-6 to TRBJ2-5, with a possible D match to TRBD1 (5 bases). The sample was PBMCs or T cells enriched from blood (not recorded which). The receptor was derived from a woman aged 25-40 years who had recovered from COVID-19. CDR3 loop: CASSLGQQETQYF. CDR3 DNA sequence: TGTGCCAGCAGCTTGGGACAGCAAGAGACCCAGTACTTC.